This TCR beta chain was profiled in a study of technical replicates of blood from several donors. Here immunoSEQ multiplex PCR was the method, and the copy in TCRdb shows in-frame clones only, minus some. The sample carries 65,000 to 95,000 clones, 65% to 90% recorded once. The CDR3 runs 15 residues. CDR1 is SGHNT, CDR2 YYREEE, per germline (reference sequence). This TCR was recovered from a human donor in good health. Some clones in this sample may be carry-over from other donors' samples. Sequenced input: PBMCs. The chain recombines TRBV5-4 with TRBJ2-5; 9 nucleotides agree with TRBD1. Judging by the DNA end, TRBJ2-7 fits better; the J call may be wrong. CDR3 in DNA: TGTGCCAGCAGCTTGTCCGGGACAGGGCCCTACGAGCAGTACTTC. It specifies CASSLSGTGPYEQYF.